These 28 T cell receptor beta chains came from one sample sequenced in a study of T cells in Graves' hyperthyroidism and ophthalmopathy. What was amplified from RNA transcripts were TCR beta CDR3 regions. An initial round of RT-PCR targeting the TCR CDR3 relied on the HTBI primer set. TCRdb processed the multiplex PCR reads anew with MiXCR; each CDR3 protein has one entry. The profile covers about 500,000 distinct CDR3 sequences, with 15% to 20% appearing a single time and about 16% taken by the ten largest. The sample consisted of blood. The origin of the receptors is a woman aged 18-30 years with Graves' ophthalmopathy.

A few counts support this clonotype. The V call is TRBV7-9, the J call TRBJ2-7, with 8 bases that match TRBD2. J was trimmed by 5 bases and V by 5 bases; bases with no gene match: 11. The CDR3 runs 15 residues. CDR1 is SEHNR, CDR2 FQNEAQ, per germline (reference sequence). Here the CDR3 reads CASSPGLAGYDEQYF. CDR3 coding DNA: TGTGCCAGCAGCCCCGGATTAGCGGGATACGACGAGCAGTACTTC. Full variable domain (remainder filled in from reference TRBV7-9 and TRBJ2-7): DTGVSQNPRHKITKRGQNVTFRCDPISEHNRLYWYRQTLGQGPEFLTYFQNEAQLEKSRLLSDRFSAERPKGSFSTLEIQRTEQGDSAMYLCASSPGLAGYDEQYFGPGTRLTVT.

The J gene is TRBJ2-5, the V gene TRBV4-3; 11 bases align to TRBD2. Germline V lookup: CDR1 LGHNA, CDR2 YSLEER. Trimming removed 4 bases from V and 1 base from J; junction bases left unmatched: 8. The CDR3 has 17 amino acids. CDR3 sequence (DNA): TGCGCCAGCAGCCGTAACGTAGCGGGAGGGGGCCAAGAGACCCAGTACTTC. Amino acids: CASSRNVAGGGQETQYF.

This clonotype was counted between two and nine times. The rearrangement joins TRBV10-3 to TRBJ1-3; 10 positions agree with TRBD1. CDR3 length equals 16 residues. With V trimmed by 3 bases and J by 8 bases, 10 bases remained unmatched. Germline V gene data show CDR1 as ENHRY and CDR2 as SYGVKD. DNA of the CDR3: TGTGCCATCAGTGAAGGGGGACAGGGGTTTCGACACACCATATATTTT. This encodes CAISEGGQGFRHTIYF.

This clonotype was counted many times. This chain links TRBV28 with TRBJ1-4, with 9 bases aligning to TRBD1. Losses at the gene ends were 5 bases for V and 7 bases for J; bases not matched to a gene: 17. The germline gives CDR1 MDHEN, CDR2 SYDVKM. The CDR3 loop spans 18 amino acids. The CDR3 DNA reads TGTGCCAGCAGTCCACCCTCGGGACAGGGCACTATCGGTGAAAAACTGTTTTTT. Its protein product is CASSPPSGQGTIGEKLFF.

This clonotype has more than one count but fewer than ten. This chain links TRBV6-5 with TRBJ1-2; D gene ambiguous. Germline CDR1 MNHEY, CDR2 SVGAGI. This CDR3 has 14 residues. Trimming shortened V by 2 bases and J by 6 bases, and 13 bases separated the two germline ends. CDR3 sequence: CASSYGAGSHGYTF. The CDR3 nucleotides read TGTGCCAGCAGTTACGGTGCGGGGAGTCATGGCTACACCTTC.

This clonotype was picked up many times. This chain connects TRBV6-2 or TRBV6-3 to TRBJ2-7; perhaps TRBD2 as D (5 bases). V was pared by 5 bases and J by 7 bases, with 15 bases between. The germline V gene encodes CDR1 MNHEY and CDR2 SVGEGT. The CDR3 runs to 13 residues. DNA of the CDR3: TGTGCCAGCAGTCGCCCCGGGGTGTCGGAGCAGTACTTC. Amino acid sequence: CASSRPGVSEQYF.

This clonotype was counted at least ten times. The chain recombines TRBV6-1 with TRBJ1-2, with 7 bases identical to TRBD1. This CDR3 has 13 amino acids. V lost 5 bases to trimming and J lost 8 bases; unmatched junction nucleotides: 8. Germline-derived CDR1 and CDR2 are MNHNS and SASEGT. The CDR3 DNA follows: TGTGCCAGCAGTCCCGGGACAGTCTCGGGCTACACCTTC. Translating gives CASSPGTVSGYTF.

This chain joins TRBV6-2 or TRBV6-3 and TRBJ1-2; D uncertain. The V gene's germline CDR1 is MNHEY and CDR2 SVGEGT. The CDR3 has 12 amino acids. The V and J ends lost 4 bases and 7 bases respectively, with 10 bases between them. CDR3 nucleotides: TGTGCCAGCAGTTGGAAGGGTAGTGGCTACACCTTC. Its translation is CASSWKGSGYTF.

Concerning this clonotype: A single base separates this from a much larger clone, so it may be a read error. This chain links TRBV18 with TRBJ1-6, with a weak D call TRBD1 (5 bases). This CDR3 comprises 13 residues. Trimming removed 4 bases at V and 10 bases at J, with 11 bases between. Germline CDR1 and CDR2: KGHSH and LQKENI. The CDR3 nucleotides are TGTGCCAGCTCACTCGGGGGTGAATCACCCCTCCACTTT. Its protein is CASSLGGESPLHF. Together with reference TRBV18 and TRBJ1-6, the CDR3 gives the full variable domain: NAGVMQNPRHLVRRRGQEARLRCSPMKGHSHVYWYRQLPEEGLKFMVYLQKENIIDESGMPKERFSAEFPKEGPSILRIQQVVRGDSAAYFCASSLGGESPLHFGNGTRLTVT.

This clonotype was seen many times. The genes are TRBV11-2 and TRBJ2-3; TRBD2 aligns across 8 bases. Trimming removed 5 bases from V and 3 bases from J; junction bases left unmatched: 4. The CDR3 consists of 14 residues. CDR1 and CDR2 (germline): SGHAT, FQNNGV. The CDR3 loop reads CASSHGLATDTQYF. The CDR3 DNA follows: TGTGCCAGCAGCCACGGACTAGCAACAGATACGCAGTATTTT.

This CDR3 reads CASGSGTSGGPSTDTQYF. The CDR3, as DNA: TGTGCTAGTGGTTCTGGGACTAGCGGGGGCCCTAGCACAGATACGCAGTATTTT. V gene TRBV12-5 combines with J gene TRBJ2-3; 14 positions agree with TRBD2. The CDR3 length is 18 residues. The J segment lost 0 bases and the V segment lost 4 bases, leaving 6 bases of the junction unmatched. Germline lookup yields CDR1 LGHNT and CDR2 FRNRAP.

This rearrangement joins TRBV20-1 to TRBJ2-2, with 15 bases identical to TRBD2. CDR1 DFQATT and CDR2 SNEGSKA come from the germline V gene (reference sequence). Trimming took 6 bases from V and 0 from J; bases not matched to a gene: 8. This CDR3 comprises 18 residues. The CDR3: CSAPGLAGGGANTGELFF. CDR3 nucleotide sequence: TGCAGTGCCCCGGGACTAGCGGGAGGAGGCGCGAACACCGGGGAGCTGTTTTTT.

CDR3 bases: TGCAGCGCCCTAGGCGGGGCTGGCTATGGCTACACCTTC. It yields the protein CSALGGAGYGYTF. The gene calls are TRBV29-1 and TRBJ1-2; perhaps TRBD1 as D (5 bases). V lost 7 bases to trimming and J lost 4 bases, with 16 bases between them. This CDR3 spans 13 amino acids. Looked up from germline, CDR1 is SQVTM and CDR2 is ANQGSEA.

This clonotype turned up a few times. The chain links TRBV12-3 or TRBV12-4 to TRBJ2-5, with D unclear. The CDR3 is 13 amino acids. V was shortened by 3 bases and J by 4 bases, with 9 bases between the two germline ends. The DNA of the CDR3 is TGTGCCAGCAGTTTTCCCCGAGGAGAGACCCAGTACTTC. Translating gives CASSFPRGETQYF.

The chain combines TRBV24-1 with TRBJ2-1, with D unresolved. V lost 4 bases to trimming and J lost 7 bases, with 4 bases between them. Germline V gives CDR1 KGHDR, CDR2 SFDVKD. The CDR3 contains 11 residues. The CDR3 spells CATSDLNEQFF. The CDR3 DNA is TGTGCCACCAGTGACCTTAATGAGCAGTTCTTC.

This clonotype has a count of ten or more. This rearrangement joins TRBV6-1 to TRBJ2-1, with D tentatively TRBD2 (6 bases). This CDR3 spans 13 amino acids. V lost 1 base, J lost 15 bases, and 16 bases lay in between. The germline CDR1 and CDR2 sequences are MNHNS and SASEGT. CDR3 loop: CASSEVGGKRRFF. The CDR3 DNA reads as TGTGCCAGCAGTGAAGTGGGGGGAAAGAGGCGGTTCTTC.

J is TRBJ2-3 and V is TRBV19, with TRBD2 matching over 14 bases. Germline CDR1 LNHDA, CDR2 SQIVND (reference sequence). After removal of 6 bases from V and 2 bases from J, the junction contained 7 bases not matched to a gene. This CDR3 is built from 17 residues. In DNA form, the CDR3 reads TGTGCCAGTAGGCCGGGACTAGCGGGAGAAGACACAGATACGCAGTATTTT. Translating gives CASRPGLAGEDTDTQYF.

This clonotype was detected ten times or more. The chain combines TRBV13 with TRBJ2-1; D is unresolved. This CDR3 has 13 amino acids. Germline V gene data show CDR1 as PRHDT and CDR2 as FYEKMQ (reference sequence). V was cut by 10 bases and J by 11 bases, with 21 bases left in between. The CDR3 sequence is CATRFRERLKQFF. The CDR3 DNA is TGTGCCACCCGCTTCCGCGAGCGATTGAAGCAGTTCTTC. Using reference TRBV13 and TRBJ2-1 for the parts outside the CDR3, the full variable domain is AAGVIQSPRHLIKEKRETATLKCYPIPRHDTVYWYQQGPGQDPQFLISFYEKMQSDKGSIPDRFSAQQFSDYHSELNMSSLELGDSALYFCATRFRERLKQFFGPGTRLTVL.

This clonotype appeared many times. This chain uses TRBV30 with TRBJ1-6; the D is unclear. This CDR3 comprises 13 residues. V gave up 3 bases and J gave up 7 bases, with 10 bases separating them. CDR1 is GTSNPN, CDR2 SVGIG, per germline (reference sequence). The CDR3 loop reads CAWSPTGNSPLHF. CDR3 DNA: TGTGCCTGGAGCCCGACTGGGAATTCACCCCTCCACTTT.

This clonotype appeared many times. The rearrangement links TRBV10-3 to TRBJ2-1, with 13 nucleotides matching TRBD2. Trimming at V came to 6 bases and at J to 0 bases, leaving 5 bases not matched to a gene. Germline V gene data show CDR1 as ENHRY and CDR2 as SYGVKD. This CDR3 comprises 17 residues. The chain's CDR3 is CAIRQTSGRSSYNEQFF. The CDR3 coding sequence is TGTGCCATCAGGCAGACTAGCGGGAGGAGCTCCTACAATGAGCAGTTCTTC.

V is TRBV29-1 and J is TRBJ2-2, with 9 bases that match TRBD1. V lost 6 bases, J lost 3 bases, and 5 bases stayed unmatched. Germline values: CDR1 SQVTM, CDR2 ANQGSEA. This CDR3 comprises 14 residues. CDR3 DNA sequence: TGCAGCGTGTGGGACAGGGACTACACCGGGGAGCTGTTTTTT. Amino acid sequence: CSVWDRDYTGELFF.

The rearrangement joins TRBV29-1 to TRBJ2-7; D unclear. The V and J ends lost 4 bases and 3 bases respectively, with 10 bases between them. Germline V gene data show CDR1 as SQVTM and CDR2 as ANQGSEA. This CDR3 contains 12 residues. The CDR3 region has the DNA TGCAGCGTTGTGGTCCCTAACTACGAGCAGTACTTC. Protein: CSVVVPNYEQYF.

Note on this clonotype: No conserved phenylalanine or tryptophan is present at the end of the CDR3, so a read error is the likely explanation. J is TRBJ1-1 and V is TRBV5-1, with D possibly being TRBD1 (5 bases). The CDR3 consists of 15 residues. Germline CDR1 reads SGHRS; CDR2 reads YFSETQ. Trimming took off 4 bases at V and 1 base at J, with 14 bases between the two ends. The chain's CDR3 is CASSARDAKNTEAFL. The CDR3 DNA is TGCGCCAGCAGCGCTAGGGACGCCAAGAACACTGAAGCTTTCCTT.

At least ten counts were recorded for this clonotype. The chain uses TRBV2 and TRBJ1-5; possibly TRBD1 for D (6 bases). The CDR3 is made up of 13 amino acids. Germline CDR1 and CDR2: SNHLY and FYNNEI. Trimming removed 8 bases at V and 4 bases at J, with 12 bases between. The CDR3 spells CASQGTGNQPQHF. The CDR3 region has the DNA TGTGCCAGCCAGGGGACGGGGAATCAGCCCCAGCATTTT.

Ten or more counts support this clonotype. V usage is TRBV7-9 and J usage is TRBJ1-2, with D possibly being TRBD1 (5 bases). The V end was cut by 4 bases, the J end by 2 bases, with 14 bases between. The length of the CDR3 is 15 residues. From germline, CDR1 is SEHNR and CDR2 FQNEAQ (reference sequence). Here the CDR3 reads CASSSRWDGNYGYTF. CDR3 coding DNA: TGTGCCAGCAGCTCCAGATGGGACGGGAACTATGGCTACACCTTC.

This clonotype showed up many times. This sequence joins TRBV20-1 and TRBJ1-1; D not certain. The CDR3 is 12 amino acids. V was pared by 3 bases and J by 1 base, with 6 bases between. Germline V gene lookup returns CDR1 DFQATT and CDR2 SNEGSKA (reference sequence). DNA of the CDR3: TGCAGTGCTAGGCAGGCGAACACTGAAGCTTTCTTT. Translated: CSARQANTEAFF.

This clonotype came up many times. V and J are TRBV30 and TRBJ1-2; D unclear. This CDR3 has 11 residues. V lost 7 bases and J lost 7, with 13 bases in between. CDR1 and CDR2 from the germline V gene are GTSNPN and SVGIG (reference sequence). CDR3 coding DNA: TGTGCCTCAGAGGGTTTTCGTGGCTACACCTTC. This codes for CASEGFRGYTF.

This chain links TRBV12-5 with TRBJ2-7; no clear D. Germline CDR1 is LGHNT and CDR2 is FRNRAP. Trimming stripped 4 bases from V and 1 base from J, with 5 bases between. The length of the CDR3 is 12 residues. The CDR3 loop is CASGWISYEQYF. The CDR3 bases are TGTGCTAGTGGTTGGATATCCTACGAGCAGTACTTC. Complete variable domain (other parts from reference TRBV12-5 and TRBJ2-7): DARVTQTPRHKVTEMGQEVTMRCQPILGHNTVFWYRQTMMQGLELLAYFRNRAPLDDSGMPKDRFSAEMPDATLATLKIQPSEPRDSAVYFCASGWISYEQYFGPGTRLTVT.